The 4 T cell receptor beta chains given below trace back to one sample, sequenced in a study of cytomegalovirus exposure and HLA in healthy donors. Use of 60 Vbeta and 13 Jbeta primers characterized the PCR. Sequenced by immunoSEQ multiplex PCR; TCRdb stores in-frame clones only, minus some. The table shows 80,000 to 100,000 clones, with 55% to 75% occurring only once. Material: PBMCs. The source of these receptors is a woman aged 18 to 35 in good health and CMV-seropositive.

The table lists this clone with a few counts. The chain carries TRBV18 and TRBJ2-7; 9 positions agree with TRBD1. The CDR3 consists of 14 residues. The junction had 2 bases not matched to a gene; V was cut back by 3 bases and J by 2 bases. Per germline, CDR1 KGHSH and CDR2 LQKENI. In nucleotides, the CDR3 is TGTGCCAGCTCACCGGGACAGGGTCCCTACGAGCAGTACTTC. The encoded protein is CASSPGQGPYEQYF. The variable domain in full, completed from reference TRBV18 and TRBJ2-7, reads NAGVMQNPRHLVRRRGQEARLRCSPMKGHSHVYWYRQLPEEGLKFMVYLQKENIIDESGMPKERFSAEFPKEGPSILRIQQVVRGDSAAYFCASSPGQGPYEQYFGPGTRLTVT.

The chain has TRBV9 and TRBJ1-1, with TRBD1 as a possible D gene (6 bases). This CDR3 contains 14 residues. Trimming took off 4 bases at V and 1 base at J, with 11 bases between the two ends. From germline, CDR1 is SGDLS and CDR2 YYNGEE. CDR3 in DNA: TGTGCCAGCAGCCCGATGACAGGGAACACTGAAGCTTTCTTT. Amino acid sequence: CASSPMTGNTEAFF.

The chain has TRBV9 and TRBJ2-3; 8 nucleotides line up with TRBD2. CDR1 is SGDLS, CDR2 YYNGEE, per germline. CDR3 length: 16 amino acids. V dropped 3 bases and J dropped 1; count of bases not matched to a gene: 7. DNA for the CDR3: TGTGCCAGCAGCGCTAGAGCGGGAGAAGGCACAGATACGCAGTATTTT. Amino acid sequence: CASSARAGEGTDTQYF.

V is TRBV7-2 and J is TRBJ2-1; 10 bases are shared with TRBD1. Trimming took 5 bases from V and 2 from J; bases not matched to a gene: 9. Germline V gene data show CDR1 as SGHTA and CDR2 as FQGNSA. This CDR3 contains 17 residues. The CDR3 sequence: CASSISMTGGAYNEQFF. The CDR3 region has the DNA TGTGCCAGCAGCATTTCAATGACAGGGGGCGCCTACAATGAGCAGTTCTTC. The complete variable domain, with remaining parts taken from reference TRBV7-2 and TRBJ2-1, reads GAGVSQSPSNKVTEKGKDVELRCDPISGHTALYWYRQSLGQGLEFLIYFQGNSAPDKSGLPSDRFSAERTGGSVSTLTIQRTQQEDSAVYLCASSISMTGGAYNEQFFGPGTRLTVL.